The clone carrying this TCR beta chain was seen many times. Its antigen is currently unknown. This sample stems from a study of T cell repertoires in cytomegalovirus infection. From the reads, TCRdb called clonotypes with MiXCR, one entry per CDR3 protein. This sample has about half a million distinct CDR3 sequences; roughly 42% occur once, and the top ten carry 43%. This sequence was found in a human donor in good health (CMV status not recorded). Some clones in this sample may be carry-over from other donors' samples. The sequencing used cultured PBMCs, collected from culture after CMV antigen stimulation.

The CDR3 nucleotides read TGTGCCAGCAGCTCAGACAGGGTATACAATGAGCAGTTCTTC. Protein: CASSSDRVYNEQFF. The chain has TRBV7-8 and TRBJ2-1; 7 positions agree with TRBD1. The V and J ends lost 4 bases and 4 bases, in that order; junction bases with no gene match: 4. The length of the CDR3 is 14 residues. Germline lookup yields CDR1 SGHVS and CDR2 FQNEAQ.